This T cell receptor beta chain was found in a study of post-analysis software for immune sequencing data. Whole-study context: In terms of disease course, relapsing-remitting, secondary progressive and progressive-relapsing multiple sclerosis were included. Study findings and constraints: Multiple sclerosis was associated with a significant reduction in normalized Chao1 diversity relative to controls. Controls showed lower frequencies than patients for a handful of TRBV segments, and TRBV5-6, TRBV5-1 and TRBV20-1 were among these.

Unique molecular identifiers were present in the TCR beta cDNA libraries. The source material, 1 to 10 million T cells, gave rise to 500,000 or so cDNA molecules. A single record per CDR3 protein comes from TCRdb applying MiXCR to the PCR reads. Of 150,000 to 200,000 distinct CDR3 sequences listed, about 32% were seen once; the top ten hold approximately 1.6%. This clonotype was observed at least ten times. Its antigen remains unidentified. Germline loops: CDR1 ENHRY, CDR2 SYGVKD. V was trimmed by 3 bases and J by 2 bases, leaving 11 bases between them. The CDR3 sequence is 15 residues long. The TCR sequence derives from a girl between 10 and 17 years old with multiple sclerosis. The specimen sequenced was blood. The rearrangement uses TRBV10-3 and TRBJ2-1; no firm D call. CDR3 coding DNA: TGTGCCATCAGTGACCAGACCGGCGCCTACAATGAGCAGTTCTTC. As protein: CAISDQTGAYNEQFF.